These T cell receptor beta chains were read from a single sample in a study of blood T cells in healthy people across ages. TCRdb passed the 5' RACE reads through MiXCR, listing each CDR3 protein once. In the table there are some 690,000 distinct CDR3 sequences, about 20% of which are singletons. Specimen: blood. Receptors were obtained from a man between 65 and 85 years old in good health. The CDR3 runs from the conserved cysteine through the conserved F or W. D genes are given only for firm matches. A clone size is listed for some rows: how often the clone was seen (once, few, many), or a class if it is expanded.

>-|TRBJ1-4|few|TRBV12-3/TRBV12-4
TGTGCCAGCAGTTTAGAAGGCCTACCAACTAATGAAAAACTGTTTTTT
CASSLEGLPTNEKLFF
>-|TRBJ2-3|-|TRBV5-1
TGCGCCAGCAGCATCGGTTTGAACACAGATACGCAGTATTTT
CASSIGLNTDTQYF
>TRBD2|TRBJ2-5|-|TRBV9
TGTGCCAGCAGCGTAGATGGTAGCGGGATGGCCCAGTACTTC
CASSVDGSGMAQYF
>TRBD2|TRBJ2-7|-|TRBV10-2
TGCGCCAGCAGTGAGTCAGCGGGGGCGTCCGAGCAGTACTTC
CASSESAGASEQYF
>TRBD1|TRBJ1-2|few|TRBV6-1
TGTGCCAGCAGTCGGACAGGGAGGGGAACATCCTATGGCTACACCTTC
CASSRTGRGTSYGYTF
>-|TRBJ2-1|many|TRBV12-3/TRBV12-4
TGTGCCAGCAGTTTTGGAGCAGACGAGTTCTTC
CASSFGADEFF
>-|TRBJ1-5|-|TRBV12-3/TRBV12-4
TGTGCCAGCAGTGCCACACCGAGAGAAAAGCCCCAGCATTTT
CASSATPREKPQHF
>-|TRBJ2-1|once|TRBV27
TGTGCCAGCACCCTAACTAGCTCCCTTTACAATGAGCAGTTCTTC
CASTLTSSLYNEQFF
>TRBD1|TRBJ2-5|-|TRBV24-1
TGTGCCACCAGTGACCCCCGGGACAGGGTGTGGACCCAGTACTTC
CATSDPRDRVWTQYF
>TRBD1|TRBJ2-7|-|TRBV14
TGTGCCAGCAGCCAAGTGACAGGGTATAACGAGCAGTACTTC
CASSQVTGYNEQYF
>TRBD2|TRBJ2-5|-|TRBV12-3/TRBV12-4
TGTGCCAGCAGTTCGCAGCGGGAGCAAGAGACCCAGTACTTC
CASSSQREQETQYF
>-|TRBJ1-1|-|TRBV9
TGTGCCAGCACCGGGGGACATCTAAACACTGAAGCTTTCTTT
CASTGGHLNTEAFF